A selection of T cell receptor beta chains follows, all from one sample in a study of post-analysis software for immune sequencing data. One entry per CDR3 protein results from TCRdb running MiXCR on the PCR reads. The sample lists some 690,000 distinct CDR3 sequences; roughly 29% were seen once. Sequenced input: blood. All receptors come from a girl aged 10 to 17 with multiple sclerosis. Both conserved end residues are part of each CDR3. D genes are given only for firm matches. A clone size is listed for some rows: how often the clone was seen (once, few, many), or a class if it is expanded.

clone_size,v_call,j_call,d_call,cdr3_aa,cdr3_nt
few,TRBV6-5,TRBJ2-3,NA,CASSRRRGSTDTQYF,TGTGCCAGCAGCCGCCGCAGGGGTAGCACAGATACGCAGTATTTT
NA,TRBV29-1,TRBJ2-1,NA,CSATPGAVHNEQFF,TGCAGCGCCACCCCAGGGGCAGTCCACAATGAGCAGTTCTTC
few,TRBV5-1,TRBJ1-2,TRBD1,CASSLDRDRGRRNYGYTF,TGCGCCAGCAGCTTGGACCGGGACAGGGGGCGTCGTAACTATGGCTACACCTTC
few,TRBV29-1,TRBJ1-2,NA,CSVEDGPSGDGYTF,TGCAGCGTTGAAGACGGCCCCTCCGGAGACGGCTACACCTTC
NA,TRBV6-5,TRBJ1-5,TRBD1,CATNRGRGQPQHF,TGTGCCACCAACAGGGGCCGGGGGCAGCCCCAGCATTTT
NA,TRBV10-3,TRBJ2-5,NA,CAISDIGYNAQYF,TGTGCCATCAGTGATATCGGATACAATGCGCAGTACTTC
few,TRBV16,TRBJ1-4,NA,CASSQFGEKLFF,TGTGCCAGCAGCCAATTTGGTGAAAAACTGTTTTTT
NA,TRBV6-2/TRBV6-3,TRBJ2-6,NA,CASSYSRANVLTF,TGTGCCAGCAGTTACTCCCGAGCCAACGTCCTGACTTTC
NA,TRBV29-1,TRBJ2-3,TRBD1,CSVRQGALQDTQYF,TGCAGCGTGCGACAGGGGGCGTTGCAAGATACGCAGTATTTT
NA,TRBV4-2,TRBJ1-4,NA,CASSLLAQNEKLFF,TGTGCCAGCAGCCTCCTGGCCCAAAATGAAAAACTGTTTTTT
NA,TRBV7-2,TRBJ2-5,TRBD2,CACSLVLAGRLQETQYF,TGTGCCTGCAGCTTAGTACTAGCGGGAAGATTGCAAGAGACCCAGTACTTC
once,TRBV5-1,TRBJ2-1,NA,CASSLANAGSSYNEQFF,TGCGCCAGCAGCTTGGCCAACGCCGGGAGCTCCTACAATGAGCAGTTCTTC
NA,TRBV7-9,TRBJ2-5,TRBD2,CASSTRTGTNRETQYF,TGTGCCAGCAGCACCCGAACCGGGACTAATCGAGAGACCCAGTACTTC
many,TRBV28,TRBJ2-7,NA,CASSLEHEQYF,TGTGCCAGCAGTTTGGAGCACGAGCAGTACTTC
few,TRBV6-5,TRBJ2-3,NA,CATGRDTQYF,TGTGCCACCGGGAGAGATACGCAGTATTTT
NA,TRBV5-1,TRBJ1-5,NA,CASGRFLDQPQHF,TGCGCCAGCGGACGGTTTTTAGATCAGCCCCAGCATTTT
many,TRBV6-4,TRBJ1-5,NA,CASSETDNQPQHF,TGTGCCAGCAGTGAGACAGACAATCAGCCCCAGCATTTT
few,TRBV20-1,TRBJ2-5,NA,CSATPPSLETQYF,TGCAGTGCAACCCCCCCTAGTCTGGAGACCCAGTACTTC
few,TRBV10-3,TRBJ2-7,NA,CAISEGQVYEQYF,TGTGCCATCAGTGAGGGGCAGGTCTACGAGCAGTACTTC
NA,TRBV5-1,TRBJ2-5,NA,CASSFSGNRQETQYF,TGCGCCAGCAGCTTCTCAGGGAACCGCCAAGAGACCCAGTACTTC
few,TRBV20-1,TRBJ1-6,NA,CSALAGHSSPLHF,TGCAGTGCTCTGGCGGGACACAGTTCACCCCTCCACTTT
NA,TRBV7-2,TRBJ2-1,TRBD2,CASSPKSGTSGGNEQFF,TGTGCCAGCAGCCCCAAGTCCGGGACTAGCGGGGGTAATGAGCAGTTCTTC
NA,TRBV7-9,TRBJ2-7,TRBD2,CASSEPRGGRTYEQYF,TGTGCCAGCAGCGAACCACGGGGGGGCAGAACCTACGAGCAGTACTTC
few,TRBV2,TRBJ1-6,TRBD1,CASRTGTERSPLHF,TGTGCCAGCAGGACCGGGACAGAGCGTTCACCCCTCCACTTT
NA,TRBV12-3/TRBV12-4,TRBJ1-1,NA,CASSPGGPPEAFF,TGTGCCAGCAGTCCCGGGGGGCCGCCTGAAGCTTTCTTT
many,TRBV28,TRBJ2-5,TRBD1,CASSPDRGETQYF,TGTGCCAGCAGTCCGGACAGGGGAGAGACCCAGTACTTC
many,TRBV29-1,TRBJ2-5,TRBD2,CSVEDRGGQETQYF,TGCAGCGTTGAAGATCGGGGGGGCCAAGAGACCCAGTACTTC
NA,TRBV24-1,TRBJ2-1,NA,CATSDWAGIYNEQFF,TGTGCCACCAGTGATTGGGCAGGGATATACAATGAGCAGTTCTTC
NA,TRBV20-1,TRBJ1-4,NA,CSAQQGTSEKLFF,TGCAGTGCGCAGCAGGGGACAAGTGAAAAACTGTTTTTT
few,TRBV6-6,TRBJ2-7,NA,CASSYSDGGLNYEQYF,TGTGCCAGCAGTTACTCCGATGGGGGGCTCAACTACGAGCAGTACTTC
NA,TRBV13,TRBJ2-7,NA,CASSPSAGWAGSQYF,TGTGCCAGCAGCCCCTCAGCGGGTTGGGCGGGTTCCCAGTACTTC
NA,TRBV7-2,TRBJ1-4,NA,CASSLAGWAGSNEKLFF,TGTGCCAGCAGCTTAGCCGGTTGGGCAGGGAGTAATGAAAAACTGTTTTTT
few,TRBV6-1,TRBJ1-1,NA,CASSDGGRGRTEAFF,TGTGCCAGCAGTGATGGGGGCCGGGGGCGTACTGAAGCTTTCTTT
NA,TRBV7-2,TRBJ2-3,TRBD2,CVSSPRGLAGGDTQYF,TGTGTCAGCAGCCCACGCGGACTAGCGGGAGGAGATACGCAGTATTTT
NA,TRBV29-1,TRBJ2-7,NA,CSVEEGTGYEQYF,TGCAGCGTTGAAGAGGGGACGGGGTACGAGCAGTACTTC
NA,TRBV12-3/TRBV12-4,TRBJ1-1,NA,CASRLVGTEAFF,TGTGCCAGCAGACTTGTGGGCACTGAAGCTTTCTTT
few,TRBV3-1,TRBJ2-5,TRBD2,CASSQVQAGGQETQYF,TGTGCCAGCAGCCAAGTCCAGGCGGGGGGGCAGGAGACCCAGTACTTC
NA,TRBV28,TRBJ2-7,TRBD2,CASSNPGLALREQYF,TGTGCCAGCAGCAACCCGGGACTAGCGCTTAGGGAGCAGTACTTC
few,TRBV29-1,TRBJ2-3,NA,CSVDHSLGDTQYF,TGCAGCGTTGACCACTCCCTCGGAGATACGCAGTATTTT
NA,TRBV27,TRBJ1-1,NA,CASSFLGGATEAFF,TGTGCCAGCAGTTTTTTGGGGGGCGCGACTGAAGCTTTCTTT
many,TRBV6-4,TRBJ2-1,TRBD2,CASSDSGDSYNEQFF,TGTGCCAGCAGTGATAGCGGGGACTCCTACAATGAGCAGTTCTTC
NA,TRBV10-3,TRBJ1-5,NA,CAISMDSSLWPQHF,TGTGCCATCAGTATGGACAGTTCCCTGTGGCCCCAGCATTTT
NA,TRBV20-1,TRBJ1-2,NA,CSARPSGKPSNGYTF,TGCAGTGCTAGACCCTCCGGAAAACCTTCGAATGGCTACACCTTC
few,TRBV7-8,TRBJ1-1,NA,CASSIGMNTEAFF,TGTGCCAGCAGCATCGGAATGAACACTGAAGCTTTCTTT
NA,TRBV20-1,TRBJ2-5,NA,CSAPHQDRIQETQYF,TGCAGTGCTCCACACCAGGACAGAATCCAAGAGACCCAGTACTTC
few,TRBV7-2,TRBJ2-1,TRBD2,CASRQTSTEQFF,TGTGCCAGCAGACAGACTAGCACTGAGCAGTTCTTC
few,TRBV7-2,TRBJ1-4,TRBD1,CASSFPAGGTPNEKLFF,TGTGCCAGCAGCTTCCCGGCAGGGGGGACTCCTAATGAAAAACTGTTTTTT
NA,TRBV3-1,TRBJ1-2,NA,CASSQVAGRGYTF,TGTGCCAGCAGCCAAGTAGCAGGGCGCGGCTACACCTTC
NA,TRBV6-2/TRBV6-3,TRBJ2-5,NA,CASSSYGETQYF,TGTGCCAGCAGTTCCTATGGAGAGACCCAGTACTTC
NA,TRBV7-2,TRBJ1-2,NA,CASSLILATDYYGYTF,TGTGCCAGCAGCTTAATTTTGGCCACGGACTACTATGGCTACACCTTC
few,TRBV20-1,TRBJ2-3,NA,CSAIRSPGADTQYF,TGCAGTGCTATCCGATCCCCAGGGGCAGATACGCAGTATTTT
NA,TRBV6-5,TRBJ1-2,TRBD1,CASSRGQGTGGYTF,TGTGCCAGCAGTCGTGGACAGGGGACGGGGGGCTACACCTTC
few,TRBV20-1,TRBJ2-1,TRBD2,CSARDPKTSGRRNEQFF,TGCAGTGCTAGAGATCCCAAGACTAGCGGGAGACGCAATGAGCAGTTCTTC
NA,TRBV5-1,TRBJ2-5,TRBD1,CASRQGGQETQYF,TGCGCCAGCCGACAGGGGGGACAAGAGACCCAGTACTTC
NA,TRBV5-6,TRBJ2-1,NA,CASSSPTGSWNEQFF,TGTGCCAGCAGCTCTCCTACCGGGAGTTGGAATGAGCAGTTCTTC
NA,TRBV5-1,TRBJ2-3,NA,CASSLPAGTSTDTQYF,TGCGCCAGCAGCTTACCGGCGGGAACTTCCACAGATACGCAGTATTTT
few,TRBV7-2,TRBJ2-3,NA,CASSLKGDNTQYF,TGTGCCAGCAGCTTAAAAGGGGACAATACGCAGTATTTT
NA,TRBV20-1,TRBJ1-1,NA,CSAGQNIGTNTEAFF,TGCAGTGCTGGACAAAACATCGGAACTAACACTGAAGCTTTCTTT
few,TRBV25-1,TRBJ2-3,NA,CASSEYRHSGDTQYF,TGTGCCAGCAGTGAATATAGACACTCGGGAGATACGCAGTATTTT
few,TRBV27,TRBJ1-2,NA,CASSPHWGGGKGYTF,TGTGCCAGCAGTCCCCACTGGGGGGGCGGGAAAGGCTACACCTTC